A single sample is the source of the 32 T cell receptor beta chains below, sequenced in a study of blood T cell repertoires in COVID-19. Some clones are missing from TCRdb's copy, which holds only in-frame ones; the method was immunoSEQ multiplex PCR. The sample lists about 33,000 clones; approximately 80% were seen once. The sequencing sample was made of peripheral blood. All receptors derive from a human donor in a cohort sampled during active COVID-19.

As DNA, the CDR3 is TGTGCCAGCAGCCTCACGGGGGGTCTACCACCGGTCGAGCAGTACTTC. Encoded protein: CASSLTGGLPPVEQYF. V gene TRBV11-2 combines with J gene TRBJ2-7; 7 nucleotides line up with TRBD2. CDR3 length: 16 residues. Germline trimming cut 5 bases from V and 6 bases from J; bases unmatched to any gene: 16. Germline CDR1 SGHAT, CDR2 FQNNGV.

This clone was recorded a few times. The CDR3 DNA sequence: TGTGCCAGCAGCTTAACGGGGAACGCCTACGAGCAGTACTTC. Translated, it gives CASSLTGNAYEQYF. The rearrangement links TRBV7-8 to TRBJ2-7; tentatively, D is TRBD2 (5 bases). CDR1 is SGHVS and CDR2 is FQNEAQ in the germline V gene. Trimming stripped 2 bases from V and 2 bases from J, with 10 bases between. The CDR3 has 14 amino acids.

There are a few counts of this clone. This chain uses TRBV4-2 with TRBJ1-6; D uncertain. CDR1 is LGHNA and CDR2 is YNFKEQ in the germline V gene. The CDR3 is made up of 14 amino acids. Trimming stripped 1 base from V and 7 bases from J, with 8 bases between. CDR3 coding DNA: TGTGCCAGCAGCCAAGTGGGAGAAAATTCACCCCTCCACTTT. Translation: CASSQVGENSPLHF.

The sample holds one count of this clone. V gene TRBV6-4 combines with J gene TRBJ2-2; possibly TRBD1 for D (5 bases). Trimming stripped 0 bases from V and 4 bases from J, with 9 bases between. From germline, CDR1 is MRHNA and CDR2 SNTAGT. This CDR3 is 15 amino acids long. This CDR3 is CASSDSSGFTGELFF. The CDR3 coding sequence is TGTGCCAGCAGTGACTCATCAGGGTTCACCGGGGAGCTGTTTTTT.

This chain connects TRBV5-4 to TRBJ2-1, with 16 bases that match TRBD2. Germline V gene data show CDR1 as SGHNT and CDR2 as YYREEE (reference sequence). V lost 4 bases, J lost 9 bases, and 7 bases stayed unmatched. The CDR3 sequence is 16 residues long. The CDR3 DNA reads TGTGCCAGCAGCAGGGGACTAGCGGGGGGGCGGAGTGAGCAGTTCTTC. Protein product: CASSRGLAGGRSEQFF.

CDR3: CASSPRTGTDTQYF. The CDR3 nucleotides read TGTGCCAGCAGTCCCCGGACGGGAACAGATACGCAGTATTTT. The chain is built from TRBV6-5 and TRBJ2-3; D may be TRBD2 (5 bases). The length of the CDR3 is 14 residues. Looked up from germline, CDR1 is MNHEY and CDR2 is SVGAGI. V was trimmed by 5 bases and J by 3 bases, leaving 12 bases between them.

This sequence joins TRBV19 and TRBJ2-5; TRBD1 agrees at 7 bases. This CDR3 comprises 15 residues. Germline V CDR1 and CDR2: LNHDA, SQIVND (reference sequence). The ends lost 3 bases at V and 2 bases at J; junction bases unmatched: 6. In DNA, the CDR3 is TGTGCCAGTAGTATCAACATGGGACAGCAAGAGACCCAGTACTTC. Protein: CASSINMGQQETQYF.

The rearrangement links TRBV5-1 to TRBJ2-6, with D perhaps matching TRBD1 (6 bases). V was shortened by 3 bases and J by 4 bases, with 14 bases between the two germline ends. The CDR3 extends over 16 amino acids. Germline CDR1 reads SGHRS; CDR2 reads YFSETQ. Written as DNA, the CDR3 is TGCGCCAGCAGCTGGGCAGGGGTATCCGGGGCCAACGTCCTGACTTTC. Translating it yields CASSWAGVSGANVLTF.

The CDR3 DNA sequence: TGTGCCAGCGAGGGGGGGCGGGGAAGCAATTCACCCCTCCACTTT. It specifies CASEGGRGSNSPLHF. The chain is built from TRBV2 and TRBJ1-6; D is perhaps TRBD1 (6 bases). This CDR3 has 15 amino acids. The germline CDR1 and CDR2 sequences are SNHLY and FYNNEI. V lost 8 bases to trimming and J lost 7 bases, with 18 bases between them.

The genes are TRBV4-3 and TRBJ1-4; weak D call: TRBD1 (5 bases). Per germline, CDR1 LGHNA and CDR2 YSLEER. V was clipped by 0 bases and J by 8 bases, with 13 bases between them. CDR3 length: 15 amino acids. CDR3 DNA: TGCGCCAGCAGCCAAGATCAGGACAATCCGGAAAAACTGTTTTTT. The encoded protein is CASSQDQDNPEKLFF.

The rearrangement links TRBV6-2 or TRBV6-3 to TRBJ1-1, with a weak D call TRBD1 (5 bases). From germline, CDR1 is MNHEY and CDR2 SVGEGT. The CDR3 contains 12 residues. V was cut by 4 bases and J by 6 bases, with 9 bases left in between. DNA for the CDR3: TGTGCCAGCAGTTGGGGCAGGGCTGAAGCTTTCTTT. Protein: CASSWGRAEAFF.

The CDR3 DNA reads as TGTGCCAGCAGACGGACAGGGGCCTTCTATGGCTACACCTTC. It yields the protein CASRRTGAFYGYTF. This chain connects TRBV5-6 to TRBJ1-2, with 9 bases aligning to TRBD1. The CDR3 spans 14 residues. The junction had 6 bases not matched to a gene; V was cut back by 5 bases and J by 4 bases. Germline CDR1 SGHDT, CDR2 YYEEEE.

CDR3 in DNA: TGTGCCAGCAGCCCGACAGGGGAGAACACTGAAGCTTTCTTT. Its translation: CASSPTGENTEAFF. The rearrangement uses TRBV3-1 (or the pseudogene TRBV3-2) and TRBJ1-1; 8 nucleotides line up with TRBD1. Germline CDR1 reads LGHDT; CDR2 reads YNNKEL (reference sequence). The length of the CDR3 is 14 residues. Unmatched junction bases numbered 2, after V lost 4 bases and J lost 1 base.

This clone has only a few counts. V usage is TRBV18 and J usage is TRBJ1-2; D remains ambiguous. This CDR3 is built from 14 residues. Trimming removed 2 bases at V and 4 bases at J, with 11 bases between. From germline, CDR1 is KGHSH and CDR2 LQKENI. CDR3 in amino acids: CASSPGPSLYGYTF. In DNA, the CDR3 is TGTGCCAGCTCACCAGGGCCGTCCCTCTATGGCTACACCTTC.

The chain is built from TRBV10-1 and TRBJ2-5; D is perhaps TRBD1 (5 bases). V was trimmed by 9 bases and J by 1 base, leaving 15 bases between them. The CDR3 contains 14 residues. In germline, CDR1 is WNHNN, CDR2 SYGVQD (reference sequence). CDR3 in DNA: TGCGCCAGTAACACCATCAGGGTCCAAGAGACCCAGTACTTC. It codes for CASNTIRVQETQYF.

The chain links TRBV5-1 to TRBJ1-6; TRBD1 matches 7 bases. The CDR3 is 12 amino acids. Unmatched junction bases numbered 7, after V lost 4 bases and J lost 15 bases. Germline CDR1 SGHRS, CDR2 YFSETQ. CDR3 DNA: TGCGCCAGCAGCCGGGACAGAGGACTCCTCCACTTT. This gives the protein CASSRDRGLLHF.

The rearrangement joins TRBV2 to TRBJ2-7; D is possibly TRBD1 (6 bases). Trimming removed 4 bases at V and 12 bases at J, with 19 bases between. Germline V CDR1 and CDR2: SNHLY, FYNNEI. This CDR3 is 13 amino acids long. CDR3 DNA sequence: TGTGCCAGCAGTGGGAGGACAGCGGTCATTCCGTACTTC. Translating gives CASSGRTAVIPYF.

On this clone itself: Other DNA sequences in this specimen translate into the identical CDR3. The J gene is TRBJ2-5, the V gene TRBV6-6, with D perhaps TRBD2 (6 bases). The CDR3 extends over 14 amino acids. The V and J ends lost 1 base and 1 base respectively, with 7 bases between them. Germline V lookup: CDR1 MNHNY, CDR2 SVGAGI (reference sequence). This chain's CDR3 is CASSYFGGQETQYF. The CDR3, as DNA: TGTGCCAGCAGTTACTTCGGGGGCCAAGAGACCCAGTACTTC.

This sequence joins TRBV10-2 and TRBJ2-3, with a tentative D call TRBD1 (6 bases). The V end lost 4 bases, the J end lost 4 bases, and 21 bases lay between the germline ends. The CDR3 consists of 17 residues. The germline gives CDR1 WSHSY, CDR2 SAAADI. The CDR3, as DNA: TGCGCCAGCAGTGGGACAGAGGGGGATCACAAGGCAGATACGCAGTATTTT. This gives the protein CASSGTEGDHKADTQYF.

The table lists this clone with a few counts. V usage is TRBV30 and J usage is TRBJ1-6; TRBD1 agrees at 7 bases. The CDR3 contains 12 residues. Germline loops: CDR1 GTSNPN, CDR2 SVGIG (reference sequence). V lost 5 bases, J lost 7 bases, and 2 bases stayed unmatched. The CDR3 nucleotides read TGTGCCTGGGACAGGGACAATTCACCCCTCCACTTT. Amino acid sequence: CAWDRDNSPLHF. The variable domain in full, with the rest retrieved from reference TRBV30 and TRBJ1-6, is SQTIHQWPATLVQPVGSPLSLECTVEGTSNPNLYWYRQAAGRGLQLLFYSVGIGQISSEVPQNLSASRPQDRQFILSSKKLLLSDSGFYLCAWDRDNSPLHFGNGTRLTVT.

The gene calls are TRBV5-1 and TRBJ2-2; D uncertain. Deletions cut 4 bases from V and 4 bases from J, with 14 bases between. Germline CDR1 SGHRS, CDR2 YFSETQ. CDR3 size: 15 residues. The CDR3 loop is CASSLSVSGTGELFF. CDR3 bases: TGCGCCAGCAGCCTATCAGTATCGGGCACCGGGGAGCTGTTTTTT.

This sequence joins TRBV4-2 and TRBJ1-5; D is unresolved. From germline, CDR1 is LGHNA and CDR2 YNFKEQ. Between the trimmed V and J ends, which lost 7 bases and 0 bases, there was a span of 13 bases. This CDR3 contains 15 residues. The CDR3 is CASNNGQYSNQPQHF. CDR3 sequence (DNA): TGTGCCAGCAACAATGGTCAATATAGCAATCAGCCCCAGCATTTT.

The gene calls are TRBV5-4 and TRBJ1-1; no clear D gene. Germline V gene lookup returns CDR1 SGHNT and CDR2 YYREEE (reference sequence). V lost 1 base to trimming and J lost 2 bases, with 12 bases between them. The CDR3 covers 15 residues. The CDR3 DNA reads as TGTGCCAGCAGCTTGCCGGGGTTCGGAAACACTGAAGCTTTCTTT. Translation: CASSLPGFGNTEAFF.

The CDR3 reads CASSLDRPYGYTF. The CDR3 DNA reads as TGCGCCAGCAGCTTGGACAGACCGTATGGCTACACCTTC. This chain links TRBV5-1 with TRBJ1-2; D unresolved. This CDR3 is 13 amino acids long. Germline loops: CDR1 SGHRS, CDR2 YFSETQ. Trimming cost V 0 bases and J 5 bases, with 8 bases left between them.

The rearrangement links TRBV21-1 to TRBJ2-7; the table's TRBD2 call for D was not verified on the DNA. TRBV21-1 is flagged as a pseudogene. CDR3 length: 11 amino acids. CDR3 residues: CASSKFGEQYF. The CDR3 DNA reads TGTGCCAGCAGCAAGTTCGGGGAGCAGTACTTC.

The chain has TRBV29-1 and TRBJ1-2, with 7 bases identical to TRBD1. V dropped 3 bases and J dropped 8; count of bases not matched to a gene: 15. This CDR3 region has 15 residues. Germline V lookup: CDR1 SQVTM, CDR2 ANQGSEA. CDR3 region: CSVDPLTKGGAGYTF. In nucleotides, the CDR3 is TGCAGCGTTGATCCCCTAACGAAAGGGGGCGCGGGCTACACCTTC.

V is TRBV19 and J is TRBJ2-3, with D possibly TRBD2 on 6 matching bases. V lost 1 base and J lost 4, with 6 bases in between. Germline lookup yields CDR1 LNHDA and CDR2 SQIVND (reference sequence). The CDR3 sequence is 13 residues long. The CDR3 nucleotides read TGTGCCAGTAGTATAGCGGGGGCAGATACGCAGTATTTT. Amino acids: CASSIAGADTQYF.

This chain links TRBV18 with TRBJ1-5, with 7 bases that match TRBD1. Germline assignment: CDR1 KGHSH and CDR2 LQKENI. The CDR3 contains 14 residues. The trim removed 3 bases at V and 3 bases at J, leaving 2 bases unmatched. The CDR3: CASSPGQHNQPQHF. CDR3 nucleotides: TGTGCCAGCTCACCGGGACAGCACAATCAGCCCCAGCATTTT.

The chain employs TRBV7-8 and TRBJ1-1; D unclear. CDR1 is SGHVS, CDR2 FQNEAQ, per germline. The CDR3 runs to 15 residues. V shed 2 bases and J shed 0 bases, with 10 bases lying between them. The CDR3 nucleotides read TGTGCCAGCAGCTTAAGCGGCCAGATGAACACTGAAGCTTTCTTT. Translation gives CASSLSGQMNTEAFF. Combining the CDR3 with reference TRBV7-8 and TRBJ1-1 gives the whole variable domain GAGVSQSPRYKVAKRGQDVALRCDPISGHVSLFWYQQALGQGPEFLTYFQNEAQLDKSGLPSDRFFAERPEGSVSTLKIQRTQQEDSAVYLCASSLSGQMNTEAFFGQGTRLTVV.

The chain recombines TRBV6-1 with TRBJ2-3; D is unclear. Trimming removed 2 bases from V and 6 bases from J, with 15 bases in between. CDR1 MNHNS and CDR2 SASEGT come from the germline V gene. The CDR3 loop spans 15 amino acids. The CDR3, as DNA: TGTGCCAGCAGTGAAAACCCCCCCGACTGGGATACGCAGTATTTT. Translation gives CASSENPPDWDTQYF.

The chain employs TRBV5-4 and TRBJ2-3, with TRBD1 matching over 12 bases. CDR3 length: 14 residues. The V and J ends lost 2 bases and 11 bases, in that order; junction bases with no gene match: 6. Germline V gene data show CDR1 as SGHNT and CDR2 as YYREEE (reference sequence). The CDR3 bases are TGTGCCAGCAGCTTTGGGACAGGGGGCTTGGGGCAGTATTTT. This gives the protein CASSFGTGGLGQYF.

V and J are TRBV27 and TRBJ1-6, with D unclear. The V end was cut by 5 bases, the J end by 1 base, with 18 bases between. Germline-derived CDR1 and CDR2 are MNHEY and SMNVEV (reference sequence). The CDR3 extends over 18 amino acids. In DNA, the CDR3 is TGTGCCAGCAGTCTATTTGGCTCAGGAGGATCCTATAATTCACCCCTCCACTTT. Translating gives CASSLFGSGGSYNSPLHF.